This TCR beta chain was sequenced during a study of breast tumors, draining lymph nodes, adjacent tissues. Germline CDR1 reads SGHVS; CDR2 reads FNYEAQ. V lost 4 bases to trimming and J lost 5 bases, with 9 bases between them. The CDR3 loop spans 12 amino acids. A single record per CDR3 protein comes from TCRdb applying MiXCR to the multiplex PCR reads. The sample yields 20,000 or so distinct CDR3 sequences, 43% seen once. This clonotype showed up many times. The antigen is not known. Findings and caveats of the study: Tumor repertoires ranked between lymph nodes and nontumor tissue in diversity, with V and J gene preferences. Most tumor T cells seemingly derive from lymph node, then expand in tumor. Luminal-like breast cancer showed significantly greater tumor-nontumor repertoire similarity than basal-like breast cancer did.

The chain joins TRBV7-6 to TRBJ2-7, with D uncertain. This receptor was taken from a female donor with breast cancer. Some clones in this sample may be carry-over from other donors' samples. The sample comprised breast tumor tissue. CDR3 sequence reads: CASSYLRDEQYF. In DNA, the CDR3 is TGTGCCAGCAGCTACCTTAGGGACGAGCAGTACTTC.